This is a list of T cell receptor beta chains from one sample in a study of T cell repertoires in cytomegalovirus infection. Each CDR3 protein gets one entry after TCRdb re-called the reads with MiXCR. The sample holds around 310,000 distinct CDR3 sequences; around 29% are singletons and the top ten take over 15%. These receptors' targets are unknown. The sequencing used cultured PBMCs, collected from culture after CMV antigen stimulation. The receptors derive from a human donor in good health (CMV status not recorded). Some clones in this sample may be carry-over from other donors' samples. Each CDR3 is given with its conserved first and last residue. The D gene is left open where the match is weak.

j_call: TRBJ2-2
d_call: .
v_call: TRBV6-6
cdr3_aa: CASLTGSLAGELFF

j_call: TRBJ1-2
d_call: TRBD1
v_call: TRBV10-3
cdr3_aa: CAISGSSGQGIHYGYTF

j_call: TRBJ2-1
d_call: TRBD2
v_call: TRBV23-1
cdr3_aa: CASSPGGSGLAGDPDQSNEQFF

j_call: TRBJ1-1
d_call: TRBD1
v_call: TRBV4-1
cdr3_aa: CASSQAPTLSGQGLSAFF

j_call: TRBJ2-3
d_call: .
v_call: TRBV29-1
cdr3_aa: CSVEEGGHTDTQYF

j_call: TRBJ2-3
d_call: .
v_call: TRBV7-2
cdr3_aa: CASSLAASKDTQYF

j_call: TRBJ1-1
d_call: .
v_call: TRBV6-1
cdr3_aa: CASSYTATDTEAFF

j_call: TRBJ2-7
d_call: .
v_call: TRBV24-1
cdr3_aa: CATSAGFYEQYF

j_call: TRBJ1-6
d_call: .
v_call: TRBV7-3
cdr3_aa: CASSSVDSPLHF

j_call: TRBJ2-3
d_call: .
v_call: TRBV10-2
cdr3_aa: CASSEHPASPTDTQYF

j_call: TRBJ2-5
d_call: TRBD2
v_call: TRBV20-1
cdr3_aa: CSAITGTSPETQYF

j_call: TRBJ2-7
d_call: .
v_call: TRBV6-1
cdr3_aa: CASRGRDTRRSSYEQYF

j_call: TRBJ2-3
d_call: .
v_call: TRBV19
cdr3_aa: CASSTGQLNADTQYF

j_call: TRBJ2-1
d_call: TRBD1
v_call: TRBV4-1
cdr3_aa: CASSQYYPRTGNEQFF

j_call: TRBJ1-2
d_call: TRBD1
v_call: TRBV2
cdr3_aa: CASSRDREYYGYTF

j_call: TRBJ1-4
d_call: .
v_call: TRBV12-3/TRBV12-4
cdr3_aa: CASSFIPNEKLFF

j_call: TRBJ2-5
d_call: .
v_call: TRBV7-2
cdr3_aa: CASSLTVGSAGQETQYF

j_call: TRBJ2-5
d_call: .
v_call: TRBV7-6
cdr3_aa: CASSNGRGRLETQYF

j_call: TRBJ1-2
d_call: TRBD1
v_call: TRBV14
cdr3_aa: CASSLETGGNGGYTF

j_call: TRBJ1-2
d_call: TRBD1
v_call: TRBV27
cdr3_aa: CASSAIPGQSHGYTF

j_call: TRBJ2-6
d_call: TRBD1
v_call: TRBV4-1
cdr3_aa: CASSTWTGKLAGANVLTF

j_call: TRBJ1-2
d_call: .
v_call: TRBV12-3/TRBV12-4
cdr3_aa: CASSLGQGHTF

j_call: TRBJ2-2
d_call: TRBD2
v_call: TRBV7-2
cdr3_aa: CASTRISGSSGGELFF

j_call: TRBJ2-7
d_call: TRBD2
v_call: TRBV20-1
cdr3_aa: CSASQTSGTTYEQYF

j_call: TRBJ2-7
d_call: .
v_call: TRBV28
cdr3_aa: CASTSDSSYEQYF

j_call: TRBJ2-7
d_call: .
v_call: TRBV6-6
cdr3_aa: CASSYPRVAPDEQYF

j_call: TRBJ2-2
d_call: TRBD2
v_call: TRBV6-5
cdr3_aa: CASSYSMAGGTGELFF

j_call: TRBJ2-3
d_call: TRBD2
v_call: TRBV28
cdr3_aa: CASRRPSGSTDTQYF

j_call: TRBJ1-1
d_call: .
v_call: TRBV6-8
cdr3_aa: CASSYSEGPEAFF

j_call: TRBJ2-7
d_call: TRBD1
v_call: TRBV19
cdr3_aa: CASSLREGAWDEQYF

j_call: TRBJ2-7
d_call: .
v_call: TRBV6-2/TRBV6-3
cdr3_aa: CASSSPLYSVEQYF

j_call: TRBJ1-2
d_call: .
v_call: TRBV20-1
cdr3_aa: CSATRPGVHGYTF

j_call: TRBJ1-5
d_call: TRBD1
v_call: TRBV5-5
cdr3_aa: CASSLEGQGAFNQPQHF

j_call: TRBJ1-1
d_call: .
v_call: TRBV12-3/TRBV12-4
cdr3_aa: CASSFGAQGTEAFF

j_call: TRBJ2-1
d_call: .
v_call: TRBV4-2
cdr3_aa: CASSQDTGGKAYNEQFF

j_call: TRBJ2-3
d_call: .
v_call: TRBV9
cdr3_aa: CASSVATGPRGEDTQYF

j_call: TRBJ2-1
d_call: TRBD1
v_call: TRBV7-2
cdr3_aa: CASSNGQGAYNEQFF

j_call: TRBJ2-7
d_call: TRBD1
v_call: TRBV6-8
cdr3_aa: CASSPRTGWSHEQYF

j_call: TRBJ1-2
d_call: .
v_call: TRBV7-8
cdr3_aa: CASSLFNYGYTF

j_call: TRBJ2-3
d_call: .
v_call: TRBV12-3/TRBV12-4
cdr3_aa: CASSLGAPSTDTQYF

j_call: TRBJ2-1
d_call: TRBD2
v_call: TRBV7-8
cdr3_aa: CASSLARLAGGQGQFF

j_call: TRBJ1-5
d_call: TRBD1
v_call: TRBV7-4
cdr3_aa: CASSLSGTGGPYRNQPQHF

j_call: TRBJ1-4
d_call: .
v_call: TRBV19
cdr3_aa: CASSPRTALNEKLFF

j_call: TRBJ2-1
d_call: .
v_call: TRBV9
cdr3_aa: CASSVVSSRRGQFF

j_call: TRBJ1-3
d_call: .
v_call: TRBV10-3
cdr3_aa: CAITRGEVAAGNTIYF

j_call: TRBJ1-1
d_call: .
v_call: TRBV7-2
cdr3_aa: CASSRRTAQINTEAFF